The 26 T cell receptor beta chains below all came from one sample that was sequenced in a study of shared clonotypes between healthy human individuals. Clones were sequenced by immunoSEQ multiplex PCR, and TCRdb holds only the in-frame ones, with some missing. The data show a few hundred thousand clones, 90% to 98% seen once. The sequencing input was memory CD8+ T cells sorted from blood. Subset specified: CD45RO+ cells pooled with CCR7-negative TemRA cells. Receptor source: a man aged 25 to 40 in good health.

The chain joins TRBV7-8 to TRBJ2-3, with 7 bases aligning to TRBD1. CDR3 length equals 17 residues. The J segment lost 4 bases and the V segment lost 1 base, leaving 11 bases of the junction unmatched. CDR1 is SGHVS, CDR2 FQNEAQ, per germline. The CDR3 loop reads CASSLVHRGFGADTQYF. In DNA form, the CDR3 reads TGTGCCAGCAGCTTAGTCCACAGGGGTTTCGGTGCAGATACGCAGTATTTT.

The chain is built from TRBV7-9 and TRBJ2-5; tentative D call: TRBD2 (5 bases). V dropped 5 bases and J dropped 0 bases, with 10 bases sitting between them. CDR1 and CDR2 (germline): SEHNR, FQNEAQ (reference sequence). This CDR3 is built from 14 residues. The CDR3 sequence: CASSPGLYQETQYF. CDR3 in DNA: TGTGCCAGCAGCCCCGGACTGTACCAAGAGACCCAGTACTTC.

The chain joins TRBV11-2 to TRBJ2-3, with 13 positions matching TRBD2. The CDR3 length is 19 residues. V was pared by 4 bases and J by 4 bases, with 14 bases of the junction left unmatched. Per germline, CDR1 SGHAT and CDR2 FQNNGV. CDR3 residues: CASSSQGRLAGGRADTQYF. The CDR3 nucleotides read TGTGCCAGCAGCTCACAAGGGCGACTAGCGGGAGGCCGAGCAGATACGCAGTATTTT.

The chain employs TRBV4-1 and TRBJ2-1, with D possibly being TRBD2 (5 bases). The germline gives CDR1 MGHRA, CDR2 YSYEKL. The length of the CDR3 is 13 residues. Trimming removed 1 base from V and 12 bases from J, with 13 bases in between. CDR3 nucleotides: TGCGCCAGCAGCCAAGTCTTACGGGAAACGCAGTTCTTC. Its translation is CASSQVLRETQFF.

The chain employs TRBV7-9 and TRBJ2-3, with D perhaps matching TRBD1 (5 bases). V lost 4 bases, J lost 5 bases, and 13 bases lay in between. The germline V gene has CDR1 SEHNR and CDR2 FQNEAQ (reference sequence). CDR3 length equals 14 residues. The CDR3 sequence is CASSSRTYRDTQYF. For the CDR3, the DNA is TGTGCCAGCAGCTCCAGGACATACAGAGATACGCAGTATTTT.

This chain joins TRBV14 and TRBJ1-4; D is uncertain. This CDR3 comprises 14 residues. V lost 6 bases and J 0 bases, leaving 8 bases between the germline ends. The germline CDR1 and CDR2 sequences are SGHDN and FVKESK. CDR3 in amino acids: CASSRTPTNEKLFF. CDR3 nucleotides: TGTGCCAGCAGTCGGACGCCAACTAATGAAAAACTGTTTTTT. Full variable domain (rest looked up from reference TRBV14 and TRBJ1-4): EAGVTQFPSHSVIEKGQTVTLRCDPISGHDNLYWYRRVMGKEIKFLLHFVKESKQDESGMPNNRFLAERTGGTYSTLKVQPAELEDSGVYFCASSRTPTNEKLFFGSGTQLSVL.

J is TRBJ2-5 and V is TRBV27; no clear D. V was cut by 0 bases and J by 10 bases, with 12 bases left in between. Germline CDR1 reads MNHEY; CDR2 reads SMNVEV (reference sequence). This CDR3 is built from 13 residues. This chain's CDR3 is CASSLSPGPGQYF. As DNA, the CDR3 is TGTGCCAGCAGTTTATCGCCAGGCCCGGGCCAGTACTTC.

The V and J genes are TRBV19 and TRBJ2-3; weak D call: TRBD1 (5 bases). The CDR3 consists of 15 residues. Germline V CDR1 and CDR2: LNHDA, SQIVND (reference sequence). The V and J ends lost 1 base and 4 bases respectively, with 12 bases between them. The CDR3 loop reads CASSIVSAGSDTQYF. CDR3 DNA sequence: TGTGCCAGTAGTATAGTCTCGGCAGGGTCAGATACGCAGTATTTT.

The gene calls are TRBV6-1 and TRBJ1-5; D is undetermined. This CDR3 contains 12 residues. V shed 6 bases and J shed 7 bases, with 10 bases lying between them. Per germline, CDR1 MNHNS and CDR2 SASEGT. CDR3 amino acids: CASRPGGQPQHF. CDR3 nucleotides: TGTGCCAGCAGGCCGGGCGGGCAGCCCCAGCATTTT.

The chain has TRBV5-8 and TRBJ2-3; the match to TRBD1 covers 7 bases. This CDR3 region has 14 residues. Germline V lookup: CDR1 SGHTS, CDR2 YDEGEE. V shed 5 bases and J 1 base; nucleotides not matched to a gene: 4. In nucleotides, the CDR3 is TGTGCCAGCAGTTTCGGACAGGGCACAGATACGCAGTATTTT. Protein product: CASSFGQGTDTQYF.

In DNA form, the CDR3 reads TGTGCCTGGAGTGTACGGGCGGGACCTTACGAGCAGTACTTC. Protein sequence: CAWSVRAGPYEQYF. The chain is built from TRBV30 and TRBJ2-7; TRBD2 might be the D (6 bases). This CDR3 spans 14 amino acids. The V end lost 0 bases, the J end lost 4 bases, and 13 bases lay between the germline ends. The germline V gene has CDR1 GTSNPN and CDR2 SVGIG (reference sequence).

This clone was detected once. The CDR3 protein is CASSQDGAGGPDTQYF. DNA of the CDR3: TGTGCCAGCAGCCAAGATGGAGCGGGAGGGCCAGATACGCAGTATTTT. The V gene is TRBV4-2, the J gene TRBJ2-3, with TRBD2 matching 10 bases. The CDR3 runs 16 residues. The V segment lost 0 bases and the J segment 4 bases; nucleotides outside the gene matches: 4. Germline values: CDR1 LGHNA, CDR2 YNFKEQ.

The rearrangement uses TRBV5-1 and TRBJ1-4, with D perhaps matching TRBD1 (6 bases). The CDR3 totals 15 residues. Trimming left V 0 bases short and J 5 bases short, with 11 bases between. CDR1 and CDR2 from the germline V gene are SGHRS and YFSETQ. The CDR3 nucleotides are TGCGCCAGCAGCTTGGGTCAGGGGTCAAATGAAAAACTGTTTTTT. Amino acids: CASSLGQGSNEKLFF.

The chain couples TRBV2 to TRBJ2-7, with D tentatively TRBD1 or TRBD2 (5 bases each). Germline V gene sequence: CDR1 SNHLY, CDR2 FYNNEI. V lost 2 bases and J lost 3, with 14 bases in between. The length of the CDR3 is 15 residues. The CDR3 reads CASSEQGVPRYEQYF. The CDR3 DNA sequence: TGTGCCAGCAGTGAACAGGGAGTACCACGCTACGAGCAGTACTTC.

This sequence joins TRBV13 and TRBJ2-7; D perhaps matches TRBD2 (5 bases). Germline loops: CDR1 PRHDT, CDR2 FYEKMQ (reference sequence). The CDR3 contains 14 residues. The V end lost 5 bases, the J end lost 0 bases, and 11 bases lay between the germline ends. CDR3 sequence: CASSPGRGSYEQYF. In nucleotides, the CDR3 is TGTGCCAGCAGCCCCGGACGGGGCTCCTACGAGCAGTACTTC. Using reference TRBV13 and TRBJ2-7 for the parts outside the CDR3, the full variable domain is AAGVIQSPRHLIKEKRETATLKCYPIPRHDTVYWYQQGPGQDPQFLISFYEKMQSDKGSIPDRFSAQQFSDYHSELNMSSLELGDSALYFCASSPGRGSYEQYFGPGTRLTVT.

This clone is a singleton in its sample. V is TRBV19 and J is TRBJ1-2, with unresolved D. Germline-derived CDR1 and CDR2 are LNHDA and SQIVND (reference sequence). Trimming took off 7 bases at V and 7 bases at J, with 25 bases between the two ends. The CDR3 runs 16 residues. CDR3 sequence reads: CASNREPGLPSVGYTF. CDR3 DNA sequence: TGTGCCAGTAATCGGGAGCCGGGCCTACCTTCGGTTGGCTACACCTTC.

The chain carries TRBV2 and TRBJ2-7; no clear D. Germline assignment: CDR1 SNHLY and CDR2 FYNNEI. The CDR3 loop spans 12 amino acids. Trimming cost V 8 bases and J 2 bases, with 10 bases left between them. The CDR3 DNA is TGTGCCAGCCGGGCCGACACCTACGAGCAGTACTTC. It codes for CASRADTYEQYF.

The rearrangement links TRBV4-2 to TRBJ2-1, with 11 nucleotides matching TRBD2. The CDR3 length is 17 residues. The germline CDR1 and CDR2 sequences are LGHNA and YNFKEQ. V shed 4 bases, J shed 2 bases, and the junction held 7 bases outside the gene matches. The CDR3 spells CASSPRTSGYPYNEQFF. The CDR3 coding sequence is TGTGCCAGCAGCCCCCGGACTAGCGGGTATCCCTACAATGAGCAGTTCTTC.

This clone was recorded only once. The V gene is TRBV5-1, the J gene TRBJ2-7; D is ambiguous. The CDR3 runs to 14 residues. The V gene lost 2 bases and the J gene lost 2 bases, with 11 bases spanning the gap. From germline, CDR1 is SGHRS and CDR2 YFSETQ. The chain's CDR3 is CASSLGRLAYEQYF. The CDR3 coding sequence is TGCGCCAGCAGCTTAGGTAGGTTAGCCTACGAGCAGTACTTC.

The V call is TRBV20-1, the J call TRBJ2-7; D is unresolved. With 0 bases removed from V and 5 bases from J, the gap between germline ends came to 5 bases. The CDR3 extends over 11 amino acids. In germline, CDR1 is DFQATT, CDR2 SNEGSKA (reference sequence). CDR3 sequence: CSAREAHEQYF. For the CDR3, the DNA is TGCAGTGCTAGAGAGGCCCACGAGCAGTACTTC.

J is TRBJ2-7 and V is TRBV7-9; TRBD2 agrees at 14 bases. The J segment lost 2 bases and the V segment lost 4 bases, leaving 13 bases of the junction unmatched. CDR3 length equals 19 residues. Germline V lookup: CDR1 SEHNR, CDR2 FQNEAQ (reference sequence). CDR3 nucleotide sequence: TGTGCCAGCAGCTCCCAACCGGGACTAGCGGGAGTAGCACCCTACGAGCAGTACTTC. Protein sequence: CASSSQPGLAGVAPYEQYF.

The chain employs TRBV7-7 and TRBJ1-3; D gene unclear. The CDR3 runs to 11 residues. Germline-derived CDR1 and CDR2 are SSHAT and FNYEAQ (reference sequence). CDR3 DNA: TGTGCGTGGGGAACTGGAAACACCATATATTTT. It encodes CAWGTGNTIYF.

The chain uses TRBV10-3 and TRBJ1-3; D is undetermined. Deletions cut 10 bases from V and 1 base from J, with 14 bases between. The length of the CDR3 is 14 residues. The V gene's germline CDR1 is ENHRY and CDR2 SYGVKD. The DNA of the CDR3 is TGTGCCACCCACCCGGACCTTTCTGGAAACACCATATATTTT. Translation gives CATHPDLSGNTIYF.

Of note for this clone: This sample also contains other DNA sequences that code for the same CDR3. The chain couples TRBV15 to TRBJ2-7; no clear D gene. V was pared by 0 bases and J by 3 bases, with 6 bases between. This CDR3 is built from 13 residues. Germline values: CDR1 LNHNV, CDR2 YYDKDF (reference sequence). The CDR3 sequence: CATSRDPGYEQYF. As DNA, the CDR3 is TGTGCCACCAGCAGAGATCCGGGCTACGAGCAGTACTTC.

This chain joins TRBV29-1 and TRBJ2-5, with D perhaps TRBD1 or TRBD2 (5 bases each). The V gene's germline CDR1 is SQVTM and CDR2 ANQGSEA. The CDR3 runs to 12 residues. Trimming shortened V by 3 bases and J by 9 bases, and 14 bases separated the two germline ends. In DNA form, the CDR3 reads TGCAGCGTTGAGGGTGGGGGAAGATCCCAGTACTTC. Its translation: CSVEGGGRSQYF.

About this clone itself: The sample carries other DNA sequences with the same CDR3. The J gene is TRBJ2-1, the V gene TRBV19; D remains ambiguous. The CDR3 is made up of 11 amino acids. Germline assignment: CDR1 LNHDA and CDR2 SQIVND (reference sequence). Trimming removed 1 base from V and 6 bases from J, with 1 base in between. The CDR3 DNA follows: TGTGCCAGTAGTATAGGCAATGAGCAGTTCTTC. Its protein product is CASSIGNEQFF.